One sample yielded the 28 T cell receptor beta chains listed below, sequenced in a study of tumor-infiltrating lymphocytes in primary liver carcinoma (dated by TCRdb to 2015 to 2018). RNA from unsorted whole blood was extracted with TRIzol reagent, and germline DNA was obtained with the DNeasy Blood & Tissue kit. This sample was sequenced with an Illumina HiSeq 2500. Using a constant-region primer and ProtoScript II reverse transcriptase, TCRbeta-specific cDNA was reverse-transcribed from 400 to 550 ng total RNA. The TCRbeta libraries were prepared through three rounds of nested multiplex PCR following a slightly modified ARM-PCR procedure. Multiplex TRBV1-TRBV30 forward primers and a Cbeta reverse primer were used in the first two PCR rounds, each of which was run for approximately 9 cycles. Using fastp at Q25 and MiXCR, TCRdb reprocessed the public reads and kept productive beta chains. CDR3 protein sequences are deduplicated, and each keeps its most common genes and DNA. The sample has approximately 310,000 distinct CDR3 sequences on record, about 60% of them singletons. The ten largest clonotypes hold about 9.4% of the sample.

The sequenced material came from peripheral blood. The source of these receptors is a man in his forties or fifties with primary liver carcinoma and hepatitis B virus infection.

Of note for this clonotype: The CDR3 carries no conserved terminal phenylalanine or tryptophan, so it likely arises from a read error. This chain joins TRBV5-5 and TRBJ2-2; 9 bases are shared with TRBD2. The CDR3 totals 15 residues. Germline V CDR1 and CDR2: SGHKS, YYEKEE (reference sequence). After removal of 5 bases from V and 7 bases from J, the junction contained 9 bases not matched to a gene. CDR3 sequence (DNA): TGTGCCAGCAGGCCCGGGACTAGCTATGGCGGGGAGCTGTTTCTT. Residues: CASRPGTSYGGELFL.

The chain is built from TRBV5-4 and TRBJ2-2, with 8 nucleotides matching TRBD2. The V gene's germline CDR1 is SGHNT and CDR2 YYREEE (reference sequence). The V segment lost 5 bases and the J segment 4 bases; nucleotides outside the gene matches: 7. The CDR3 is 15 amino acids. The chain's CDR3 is CASRFGLAVTGELFF. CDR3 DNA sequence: TGTGCCAGCAGATTCGGACTAGCAGTCACCGGGGAGCTGTTTTTT.

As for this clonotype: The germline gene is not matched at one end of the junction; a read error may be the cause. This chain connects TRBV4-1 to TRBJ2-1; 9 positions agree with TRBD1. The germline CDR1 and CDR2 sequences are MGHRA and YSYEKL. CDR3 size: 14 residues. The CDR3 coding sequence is TGCACCAGTAGCCTAGACAGGGGGGGCTATGAGCAGTTCTTC. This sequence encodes CTSSLDRGGYEQFF.

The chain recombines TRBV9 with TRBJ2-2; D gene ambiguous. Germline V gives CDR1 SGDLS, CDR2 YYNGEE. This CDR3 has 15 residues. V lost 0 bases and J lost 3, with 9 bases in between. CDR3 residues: CASSVEVGYTGELFF. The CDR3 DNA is TGTGCCAGCAGCGTAGAAGTTGGGTACACCGGGGAGCTGTTTTTT.

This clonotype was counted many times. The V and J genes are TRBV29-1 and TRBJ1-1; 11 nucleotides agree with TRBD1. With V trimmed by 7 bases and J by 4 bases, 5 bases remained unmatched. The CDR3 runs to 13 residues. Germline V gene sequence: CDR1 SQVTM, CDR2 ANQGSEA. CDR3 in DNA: TGCAGCGCGGGACAGGGGGGGGGCACTGAAGCTTTCTTT. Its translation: CSAGQGGGTEAFF.

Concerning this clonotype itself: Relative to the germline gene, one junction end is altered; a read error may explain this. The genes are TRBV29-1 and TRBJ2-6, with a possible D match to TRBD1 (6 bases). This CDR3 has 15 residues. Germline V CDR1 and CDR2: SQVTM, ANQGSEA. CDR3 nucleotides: TGCAGCGTGGTACAGGGCCACTCTGGGGCCAAGGTCCTGACTTTC. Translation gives CSVVQGHSGAKVLTF.

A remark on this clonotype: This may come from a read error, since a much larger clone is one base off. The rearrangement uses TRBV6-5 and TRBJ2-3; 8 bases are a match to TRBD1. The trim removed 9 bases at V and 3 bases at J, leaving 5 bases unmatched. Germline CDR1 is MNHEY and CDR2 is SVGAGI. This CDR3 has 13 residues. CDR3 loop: CASPGQETDTQYF. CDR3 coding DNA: TGTGCCAGTCCGGGACAGGAGACAGATACGCAGTATTTT.

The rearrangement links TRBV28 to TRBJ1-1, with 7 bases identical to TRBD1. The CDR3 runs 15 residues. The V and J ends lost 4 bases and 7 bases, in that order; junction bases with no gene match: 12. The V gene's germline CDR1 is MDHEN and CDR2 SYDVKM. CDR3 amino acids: CASSSLAEGAGEAFF. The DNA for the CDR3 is TGTGCCAGCAGTTCTCTGGCTGAGGGGGCAGGTGAAGCTTTCTTT.

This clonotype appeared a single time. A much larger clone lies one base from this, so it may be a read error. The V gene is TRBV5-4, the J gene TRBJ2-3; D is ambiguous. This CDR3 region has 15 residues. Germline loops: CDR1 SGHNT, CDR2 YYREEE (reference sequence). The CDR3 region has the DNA TGTGCCAGCAGGTTAATGTCCGGACCCACAGATATGCAGTATTTT. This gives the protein CASRLMSGPTDMQYF. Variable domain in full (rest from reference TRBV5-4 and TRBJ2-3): ETGVTQSPTHLIKTRGQQVTLRCSSQSGHNTVSWYQQALGQGPQFIFQYYREEENGRGNFPPRFSGLQFPNYSSELNVNALELDDSALYLCASRLMSGPTDMQYFGPGTRLTVL.

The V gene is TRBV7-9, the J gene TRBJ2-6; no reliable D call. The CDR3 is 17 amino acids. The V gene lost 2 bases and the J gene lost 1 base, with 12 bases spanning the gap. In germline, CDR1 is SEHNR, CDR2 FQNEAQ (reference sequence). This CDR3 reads CASSLPDLTSGANVLTF. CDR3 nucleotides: TGTGCCAGCAGCTTACCCGACCTGACATCTGGGGCCAACGTCCTGACTTTC. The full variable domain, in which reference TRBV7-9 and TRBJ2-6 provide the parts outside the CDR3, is DTGVSQNPRHKITKRGQNVTFRCDPISEHNRLYWYRQTLGQGPEFLTYFQNEAQLEKSRLLSDRFSAERPKGSFSTLEIQRTEQGDSAMYLCASSLPDLTSGANVLTFGAGSRLTVL.

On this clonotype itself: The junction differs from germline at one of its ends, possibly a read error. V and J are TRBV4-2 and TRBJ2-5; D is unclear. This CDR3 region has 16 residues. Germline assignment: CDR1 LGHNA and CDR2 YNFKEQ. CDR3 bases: TGTGCCAGTAGCCCCGTAATTCCAGGCTTCCAAGAGACCCAGTACTTC. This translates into CASSPVIPGFQETQYF.

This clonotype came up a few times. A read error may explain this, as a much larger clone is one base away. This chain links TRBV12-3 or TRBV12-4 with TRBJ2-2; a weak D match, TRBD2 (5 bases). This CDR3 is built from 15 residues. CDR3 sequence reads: CASRLEGELAGELFF. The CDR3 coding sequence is TGTGCCAGCAGATTAGAGGGAGAATTAGCCGGGGAGCTGTTTTTT.

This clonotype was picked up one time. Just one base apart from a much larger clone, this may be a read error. For the CDR3, the DNA is TGTGCCGGCAGCCAAGATCGAATAGTAGCGGGAGGTTTGGTCTTC. It encodes CAGSQDRIVAGGLVF. V usage is TRBV14 and J usage is TRBJ2-1; 10 nucleotides match TRBD2. This CDR3 comprises 15 residues. The germline CDR1 and CDR2 sequences are SGHDN and FVKESK. Looking up the rest from reference TRBV14 and TRBJ2-1 gives the full variable domain: EAGVTQFPSHSVIEKGQTVTLRCDPISGHDNLYWYRRVMGKEIKFLLHFVKESKQDESGMPNNRFLAERTGGTYSTLKVQPAELEDSGVYFCAGSQDRIVAGGLVFGPGTRLTVL.

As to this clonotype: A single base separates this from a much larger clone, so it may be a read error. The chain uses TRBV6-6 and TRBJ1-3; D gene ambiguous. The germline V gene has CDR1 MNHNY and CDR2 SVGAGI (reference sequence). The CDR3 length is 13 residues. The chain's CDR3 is CANSPSSGNTIYF. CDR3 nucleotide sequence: TGTGCCAACAGTCCCAGCTCTGGAAACACCATATATTTT.

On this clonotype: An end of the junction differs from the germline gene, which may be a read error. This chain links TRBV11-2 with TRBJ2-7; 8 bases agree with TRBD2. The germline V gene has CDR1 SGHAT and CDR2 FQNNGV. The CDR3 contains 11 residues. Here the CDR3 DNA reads TGTGCCAGCAGCCTTAGCGGGGAGCAGCACTTC. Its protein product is CASSLSGEQHF.

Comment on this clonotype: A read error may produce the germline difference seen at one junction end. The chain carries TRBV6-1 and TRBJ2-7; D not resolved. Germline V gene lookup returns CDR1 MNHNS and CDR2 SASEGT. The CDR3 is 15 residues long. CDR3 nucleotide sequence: TGTACCAGCAGTGAAGCGCCTGGGATCTCCTACGAGCAGTACTTC. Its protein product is CTSSEAPGISYEQYF.

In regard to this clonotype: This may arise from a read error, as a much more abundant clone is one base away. The CDR3 here is CGVEVAGAETQYF. CDR3 DNA: TGCGGCGTTGAAGTGGCAGGGGCAGAGACCCAGTACTTC. The chain couples TRBV29-1 to TRBJ2-5; D may be TRBD1 (6 bases). This CDR3 is 13 amino acids long. CDR1 is SQVTM and CDR2 is ANQGSEA in the germline V gene.

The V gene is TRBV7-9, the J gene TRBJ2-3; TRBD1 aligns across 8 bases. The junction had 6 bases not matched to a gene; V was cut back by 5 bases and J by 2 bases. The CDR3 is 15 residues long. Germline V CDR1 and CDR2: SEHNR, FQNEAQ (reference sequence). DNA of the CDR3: TGTGCCAGCAGCCCGACAGGGGACCCCACAGATACGCAGTATTTT. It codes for CASSPTGDPTDTQYF. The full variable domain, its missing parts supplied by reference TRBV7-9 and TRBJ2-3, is DTGVSQNPRHKITKRGQNVTFRCDPISEHNRLYWYRQTLGQGPEFLTYFQNEAQLEKSRLLSDRFSAERPKGSFSTLEIQRTEQGDSAMYLCASSPTGDPTDTQYFGPGTRLTVL.

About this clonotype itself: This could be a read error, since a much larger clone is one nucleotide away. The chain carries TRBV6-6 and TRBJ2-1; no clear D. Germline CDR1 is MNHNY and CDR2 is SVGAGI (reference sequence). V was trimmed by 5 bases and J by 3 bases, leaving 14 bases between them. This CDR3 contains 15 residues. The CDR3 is CASSNLDVGYNEQFF. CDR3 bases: TGTGCCAGCAGTAACCTGGACGTGGGCTACAATGAGCAGTTCTTC.

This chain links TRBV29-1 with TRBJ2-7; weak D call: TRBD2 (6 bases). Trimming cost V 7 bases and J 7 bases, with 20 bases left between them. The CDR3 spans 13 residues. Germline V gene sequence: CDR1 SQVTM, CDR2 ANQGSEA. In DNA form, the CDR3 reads TGCAGCGCTGAGGATGGGAGGCCAGGGGAGCAGTACTTC. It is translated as CSAEDGRPGEQYF.

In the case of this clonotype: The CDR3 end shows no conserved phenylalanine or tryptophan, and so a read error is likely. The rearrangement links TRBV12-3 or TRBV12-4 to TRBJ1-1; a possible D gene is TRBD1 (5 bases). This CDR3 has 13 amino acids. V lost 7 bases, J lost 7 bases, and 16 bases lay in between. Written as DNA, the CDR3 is TGTGCCAGCATCCCAGGGACGGCAGTTGAAGCTTTCTTA. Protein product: CASIPGTAVEAFL.

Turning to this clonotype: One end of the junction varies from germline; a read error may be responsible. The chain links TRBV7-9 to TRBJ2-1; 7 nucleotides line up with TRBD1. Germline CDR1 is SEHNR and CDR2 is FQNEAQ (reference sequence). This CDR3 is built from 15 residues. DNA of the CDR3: TGTGCCAGCAGCTTAGTACAGGGGTATAGCGATGAGCTGTTCTTC. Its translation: CASSLVQGYSDELFF. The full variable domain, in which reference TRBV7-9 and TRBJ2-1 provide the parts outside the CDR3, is DTGVSQNPRHKITKRGQNVTFRCDPISEHNRLYWYRQTLGQGPEFLTYFQNEAQLEKSRLLSDRFSAERPKGSFSTLEIQRTEQGDSAMYLCASSLVQGYSDELFFGPGTRLTVL.

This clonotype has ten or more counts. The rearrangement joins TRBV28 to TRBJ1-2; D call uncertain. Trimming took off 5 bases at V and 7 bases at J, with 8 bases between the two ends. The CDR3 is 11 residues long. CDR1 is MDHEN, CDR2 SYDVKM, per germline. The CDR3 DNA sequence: TGTGCCAGCAGTATGCGGACTGGCTACACCTTC. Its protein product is CASSMRTGYTF.

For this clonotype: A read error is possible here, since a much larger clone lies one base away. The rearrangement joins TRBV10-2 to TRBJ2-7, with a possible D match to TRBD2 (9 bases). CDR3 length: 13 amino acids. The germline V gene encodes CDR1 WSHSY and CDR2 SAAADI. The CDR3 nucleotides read TGCACCAGCGGGGGGACAGGTGACTACGAGCAGTACTTC. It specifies CTSGGTGDYEQYF.

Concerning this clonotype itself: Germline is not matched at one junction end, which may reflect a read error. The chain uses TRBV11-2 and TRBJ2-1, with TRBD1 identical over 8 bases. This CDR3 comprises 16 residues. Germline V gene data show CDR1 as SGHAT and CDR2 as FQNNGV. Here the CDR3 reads CASSLVRGRGISELFF. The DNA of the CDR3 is TGTGCCAGCAGCTTAGTCAGGGGGCGAGGGATCAGTGAGCTGTTCTTC.

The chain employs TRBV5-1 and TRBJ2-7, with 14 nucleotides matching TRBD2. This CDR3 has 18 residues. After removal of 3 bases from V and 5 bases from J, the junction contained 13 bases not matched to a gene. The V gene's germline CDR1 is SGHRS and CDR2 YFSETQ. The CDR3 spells CASSSPRLAGGPRNEQYF. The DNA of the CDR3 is TGCGCCAGCAGCTCCCCGCGACTAGCGGGAGGGCCCCGGAACGAGCAGTACTTC. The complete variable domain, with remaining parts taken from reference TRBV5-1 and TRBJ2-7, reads KAGVTQTPRYLIKTRGQQVTLSCSPISGHRSVSWYQQTPGQGLQFLFEYFSETQRNKGNFPGRFSGRQFSNSRSEMNVSTLELGDSALYLCASSSPRLAGGPRNEQYFGPGTRLTVT.

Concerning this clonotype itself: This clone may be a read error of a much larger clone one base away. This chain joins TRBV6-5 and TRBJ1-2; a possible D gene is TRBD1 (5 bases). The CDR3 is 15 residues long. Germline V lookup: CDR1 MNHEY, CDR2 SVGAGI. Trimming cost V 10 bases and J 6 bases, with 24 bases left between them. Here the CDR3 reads CATISAGSMADGYTF. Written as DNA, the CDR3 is TGTGCCACAATCTCCGCAGGGTCGATGGCGGATGGCTACACCTTC.

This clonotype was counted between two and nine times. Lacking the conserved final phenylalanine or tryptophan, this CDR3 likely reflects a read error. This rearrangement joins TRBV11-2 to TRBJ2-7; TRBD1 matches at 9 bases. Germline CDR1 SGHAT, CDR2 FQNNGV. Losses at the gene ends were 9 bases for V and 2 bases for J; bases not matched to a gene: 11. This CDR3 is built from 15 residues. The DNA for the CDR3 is TGTGCCAGTACCCGGGACAGGGTGCAACCCTACGAGCAGTACTTA. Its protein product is CASTRDRVQPYEQYL.